This TCR beta chain was retrieved from a study of CD4 T cells in relation to SARS-CoV-2 and coronaviruses. Whole-study context: TCR beta CDR3s were sequenced after 10-day antigen culture of PBMCs. No peptide or an HIV-1 Nef peptide pool served as negative control.

Libraries were prepared by immunoSEQ multiplex PCR; TCRdb keeps only in-frame clonotypes and omits some of them. This sample has 20,000 to 25,000 clones, with less than 80% found just once. CD4+ T cells from unexposed donors were obtained before the COVID-19 pandemic (2011-2018). After about ten days of culture, CD4+ T cells were isolated. The study's findings and limits: SARS-CoV-2-driven expansion was significantly weaker in crossreactive than monoreactive clones. No crossreactivity against non-spike viral proteins was tested here.

A word on this clone: What it binds is unknown.

The clonotype comes from a human donor in good health. Sequencing was performed on CD4+ T cells from PBMCs, cultured in vitro.

As DNA, the CDR3 is TGTGCCAGCAGCCAAGATTTCGGCCTGGGTTATGAAAAACTGTTTTTT. This gives the protein CASSQDFGLGYEKLFF. This sequence joins TRBV4-2 and TRBJ1-4; D is uncertain. With 0 bases removed from V and 6 bases from J, the gap between germline ends came to 14 bases. This CDR3 has 16 amino acids. Germline V gene data show CDR1 as LGHNA and CDR2 as YNFKEQ.